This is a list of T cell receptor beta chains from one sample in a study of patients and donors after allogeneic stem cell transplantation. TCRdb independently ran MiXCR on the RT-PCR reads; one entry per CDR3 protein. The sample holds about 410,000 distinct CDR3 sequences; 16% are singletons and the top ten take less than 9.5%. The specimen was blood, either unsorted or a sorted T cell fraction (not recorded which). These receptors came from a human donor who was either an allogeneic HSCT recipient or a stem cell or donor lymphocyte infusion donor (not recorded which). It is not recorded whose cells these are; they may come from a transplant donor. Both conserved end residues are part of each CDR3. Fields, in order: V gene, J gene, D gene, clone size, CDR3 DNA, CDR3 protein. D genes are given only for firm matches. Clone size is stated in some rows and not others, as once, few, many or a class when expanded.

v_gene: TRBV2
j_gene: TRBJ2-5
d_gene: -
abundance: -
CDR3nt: TGTGCCAGCAGTGTCAACCAAGAGACCCAGTACTTC
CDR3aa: CASSVNQETQYF

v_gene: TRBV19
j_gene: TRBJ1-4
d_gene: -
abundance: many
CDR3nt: TGTGCCAGTAGTATCAGGGGAGCACATGAAAAACTGTTTTTT
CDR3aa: CASSIRGAHEKLFF

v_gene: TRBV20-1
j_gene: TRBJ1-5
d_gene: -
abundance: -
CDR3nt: TGCAGTTCAGGGTGGGGCAATCAGCCCCAGCATTTT
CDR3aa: CSSGWGNQPQHF

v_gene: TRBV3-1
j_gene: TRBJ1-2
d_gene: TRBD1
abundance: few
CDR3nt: TGTGCCAGCAGCCAAGATTCAGGGACAGGGAGTAGTGGCTACACCTTC
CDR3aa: CASSQDSGTGSSGYTF

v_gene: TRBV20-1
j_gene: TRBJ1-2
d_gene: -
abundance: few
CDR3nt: TGCAGTGCTAGACAGGGGCAAGGCTACACCTTC
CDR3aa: CSARQGQGYTF

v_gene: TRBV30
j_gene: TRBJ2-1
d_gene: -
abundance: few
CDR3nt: TGTGCCTGGAGTGTACATAACACCCACAATGAGCAGTTCTTC
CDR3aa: CAWSVHNTHNEQFF

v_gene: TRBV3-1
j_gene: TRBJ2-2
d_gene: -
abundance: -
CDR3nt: TGTGCCAGCAGCCCCCGATCAAGGACCACTCGAAGAAACACCGGGGAGCTGTTTTTT
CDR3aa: CASSPRSRTTRRNTGELFF

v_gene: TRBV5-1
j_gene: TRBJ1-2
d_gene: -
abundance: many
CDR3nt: TGCGCCAGCAGCACTCTGCAGGATGGCTACACCTTC
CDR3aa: CASSTLQDGYTF

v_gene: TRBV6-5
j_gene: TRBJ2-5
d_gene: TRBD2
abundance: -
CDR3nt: TGTGCCAGCAGTTACAATGGCGGGGGGGAAGAGACCCAGTACTTC
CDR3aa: CASSYNGGGEETQYF

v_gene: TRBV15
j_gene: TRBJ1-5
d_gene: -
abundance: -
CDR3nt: TGTGCCACCAGCAGAGCGGGGGGCAGCAATCAGCCCCAGCATTTT
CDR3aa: CATSRAGGSNQPQHF